The T cell receptor (beta chain) under discussion was sequenced for a study of PD-L1 blockade in urothelial cancer. Study in general: Analyses used blood from 3 weeks (second dose) and 6 weeks after treatment start. Median T cell yield from blood was roughly 140,000.

V trimming: 4 bases; J trimming: 7 bases; junction bases outside the gene matches: 9. The germline CDR1 and CDR2 sequences are SGHNT and YYREEE (reference sequence). The CDR3 is 16 amino acids. Study outcomes and limitations: Lower than median blood TCR clonality before treatment predicted better survival.

With regard to this clone: Its cognate antigen is unknown.

Spike-ins of synthetic TCR analog templates went into each PCR. Sequencing used immunoSEQ multiplex PCR; TCRdb keeps in-frame clones, though not all of them. The sample lists about 45,000 clones; 88% were seen once. This clonotype originated in a man at least 80 years old with urothelial cancer. The sequenced sample was PBMCs, obtained around atezolizumab (anti-PD-L1) treatment. This rearrangement joins TRBV5-4 to TRBJ2-2; 11 nucleotides agree with TRBD2. This chain's CDR3 is CASSRSGTSGSGELFF. The CDR3 DNA follows: TGTGCCAGCAGCCGATCCGGGACTAGCGGTAGCGGGGAGCTGTTTTTT.